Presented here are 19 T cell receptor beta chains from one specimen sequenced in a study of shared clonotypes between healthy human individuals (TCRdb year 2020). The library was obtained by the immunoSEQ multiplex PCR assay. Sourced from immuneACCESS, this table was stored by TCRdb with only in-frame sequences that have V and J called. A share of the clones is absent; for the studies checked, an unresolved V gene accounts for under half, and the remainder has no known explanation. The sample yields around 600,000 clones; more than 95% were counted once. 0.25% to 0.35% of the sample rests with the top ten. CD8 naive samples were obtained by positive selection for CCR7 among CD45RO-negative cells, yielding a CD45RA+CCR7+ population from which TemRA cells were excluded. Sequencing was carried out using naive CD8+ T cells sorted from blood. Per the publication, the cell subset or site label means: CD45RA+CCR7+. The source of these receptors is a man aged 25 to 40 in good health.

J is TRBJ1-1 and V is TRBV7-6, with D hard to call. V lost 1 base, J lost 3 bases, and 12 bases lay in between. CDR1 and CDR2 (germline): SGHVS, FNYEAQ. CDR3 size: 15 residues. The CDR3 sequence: CASSLVSGSHTEAFF. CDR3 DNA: TGTGCCAGCAGCTTAGTGTCCGGCAGTCACACTGAAGCTTTCTTT.

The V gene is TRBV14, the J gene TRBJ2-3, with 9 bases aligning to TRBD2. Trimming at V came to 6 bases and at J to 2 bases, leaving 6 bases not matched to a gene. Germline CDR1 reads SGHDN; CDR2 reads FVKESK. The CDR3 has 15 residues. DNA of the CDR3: TGTGCCAGCAGAGGTAGCGGGAGCCTCACAGATACGCAGTATTTT. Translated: CASRGSGSLTDTQYF. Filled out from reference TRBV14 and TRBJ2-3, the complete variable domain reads EAGVTQFPSHSVIEKGQTVTLRCDPISGHDNLYWYRRVMGKEIKFLLHFVKESKQDESGMPNNRFLAERTGGTYSTLKVQPAELEDSGVYFCASRGSGSLTDTQYFGPGTRLTVL.

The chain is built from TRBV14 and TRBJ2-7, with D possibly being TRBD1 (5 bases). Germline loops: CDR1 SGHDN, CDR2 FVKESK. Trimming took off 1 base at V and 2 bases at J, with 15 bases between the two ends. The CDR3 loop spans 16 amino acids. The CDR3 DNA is TGTGCCAGCAGCCAAGCAACTCAGGGATTCCCCTACGAGCAGTACTTC. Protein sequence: CASSQATQGFPYEQYF. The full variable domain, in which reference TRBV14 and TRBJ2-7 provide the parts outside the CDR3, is EAGVTQFPSHSVIEKGQTVTLRCDPISGHDNLYWYRRVMGKEIKFLLHFVKESKQDESGMPNNRFLAERTGGTYSTLKVQPAELEDSGVYFCASSQATQGFPYEQYFGPGTRLTVT.

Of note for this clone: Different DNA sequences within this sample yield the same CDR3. The CDR3, as DNA: TGTGCCAGCAGTCGCAACACTGAAGCTTTCTTT. It specifies CASSRNTEAFF. The rearrangement joins TRBV6-5 to TRBJ1-1; D call uncertain. V gave up 5 bases and J gave up 2 bases, with 3 bases separating them. CDR3 length: 11 residues. From germline, CDR1 is MNHEY and CDR2 SVGAGI.

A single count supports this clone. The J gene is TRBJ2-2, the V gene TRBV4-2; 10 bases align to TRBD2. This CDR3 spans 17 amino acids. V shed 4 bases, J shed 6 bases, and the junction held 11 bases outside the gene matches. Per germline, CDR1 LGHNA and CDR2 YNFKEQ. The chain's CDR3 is CASSPESFGLAAGELFF. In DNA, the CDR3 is TGTGCCAGCAGCCCGGAATCTTTTGGACTAGCGGCCGGGGAGCTGTTTTTT.

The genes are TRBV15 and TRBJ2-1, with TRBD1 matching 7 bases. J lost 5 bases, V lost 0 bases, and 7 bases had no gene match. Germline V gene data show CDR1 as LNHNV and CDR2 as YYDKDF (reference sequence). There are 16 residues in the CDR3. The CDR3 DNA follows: TGTGCCACCAGCAGAGATAAGACAGGGATCGACAATGAGCAGTTCTTC. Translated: CATSRDKTGIDNEQFF. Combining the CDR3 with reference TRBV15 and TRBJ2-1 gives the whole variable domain DAMVIQNPRYQVTQFGKPVTLSCSQTLNHNVMYWYQQKSSQAPKLLFHYYDKDFNNEADTPDNFQSRRPNTSFCFLDIRSPGLGDTAMYLCATSRDKTGIDNEQFFGPGTRLTVL.

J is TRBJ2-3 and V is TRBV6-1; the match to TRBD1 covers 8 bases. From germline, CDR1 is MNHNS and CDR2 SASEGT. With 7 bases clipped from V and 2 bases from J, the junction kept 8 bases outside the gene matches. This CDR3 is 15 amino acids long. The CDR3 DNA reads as TGTGCCAGCAACCGGGACAGGCTAGACACAGATACGCAGTATTTT. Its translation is CASNRDRLDTDTQYF.

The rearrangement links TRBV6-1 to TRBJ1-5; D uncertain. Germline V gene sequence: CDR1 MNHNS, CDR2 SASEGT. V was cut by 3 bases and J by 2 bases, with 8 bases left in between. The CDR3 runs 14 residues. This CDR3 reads CASSELQGNQPQHF. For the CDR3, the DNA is TGTGCCAGCAGTGAGCTGCAGGGCAATCAGCCCCAGCATTTT.

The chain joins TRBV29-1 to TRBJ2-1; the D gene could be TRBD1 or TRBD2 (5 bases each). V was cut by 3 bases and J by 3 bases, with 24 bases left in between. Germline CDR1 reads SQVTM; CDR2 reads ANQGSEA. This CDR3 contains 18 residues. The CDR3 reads CSVEVNEGSGSDYNEQFF. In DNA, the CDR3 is TGCAGCGTTGAGGTCAATGAGGGGAGCGGCTCCGACTACAATGAGCAGTTCTTC.

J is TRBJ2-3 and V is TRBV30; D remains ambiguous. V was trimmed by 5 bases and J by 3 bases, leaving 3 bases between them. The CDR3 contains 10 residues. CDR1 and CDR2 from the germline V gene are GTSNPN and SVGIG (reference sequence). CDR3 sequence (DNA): TGTGCCTGGGAGACAGATACGCAGTATTTT. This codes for CAWETDTQYF.

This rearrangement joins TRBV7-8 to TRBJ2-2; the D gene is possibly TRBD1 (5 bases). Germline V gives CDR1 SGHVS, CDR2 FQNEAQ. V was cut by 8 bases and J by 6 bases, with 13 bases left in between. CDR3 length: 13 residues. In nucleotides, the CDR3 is TGTGCCAGCCTCGAAGGGGTCCCCGGGGAGCTGTTTTTT. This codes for CASLEGVPGELFF.

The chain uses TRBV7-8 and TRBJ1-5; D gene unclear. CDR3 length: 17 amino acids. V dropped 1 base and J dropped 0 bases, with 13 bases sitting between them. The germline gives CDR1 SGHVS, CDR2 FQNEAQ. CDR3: CASSLEHLSRSNQPQHF. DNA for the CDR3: TGTGCCAGCAGCTTAGAACACCTAAGCCGTAGCAATCAGCCCCAGCATTTT.

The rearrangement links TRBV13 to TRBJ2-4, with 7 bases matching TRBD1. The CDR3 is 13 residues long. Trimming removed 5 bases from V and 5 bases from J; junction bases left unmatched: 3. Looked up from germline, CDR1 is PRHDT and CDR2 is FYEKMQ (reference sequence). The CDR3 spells CASSRDRQNIQYF. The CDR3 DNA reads TGTGCCAGCAGCCGGGACAGACAAAACATTCAGTACTTC.

The CDR3 region is CASSPVPGQVSNQPQHF. The CDR3 DNA sequence: TGTGCCAGCTCACCGGTTCCGGGCCAGGTTTCGAATCAGCCCCAGCATTTT. The rearrangement uses TRBV18 and TRBJ1-5, with D hard to call. Germline V gene data show CDR1 as KGHSH and CDR2 as LQKENI. The CDR3 loop spans 17 amino acids. The V gene lost 3 bases and the J gene lost 4 bases, with 19 bases spanning the gap.

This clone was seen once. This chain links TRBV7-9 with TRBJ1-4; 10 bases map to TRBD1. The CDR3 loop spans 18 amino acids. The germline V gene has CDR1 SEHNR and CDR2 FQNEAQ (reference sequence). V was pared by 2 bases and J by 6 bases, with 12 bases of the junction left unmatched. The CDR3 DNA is TGTGCCAGCAGCTTAATTTCCCCACTGACAGGGGGCGATGAAAAACTGTTTTTT. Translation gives CASSLISPLTGGDEKLFF.

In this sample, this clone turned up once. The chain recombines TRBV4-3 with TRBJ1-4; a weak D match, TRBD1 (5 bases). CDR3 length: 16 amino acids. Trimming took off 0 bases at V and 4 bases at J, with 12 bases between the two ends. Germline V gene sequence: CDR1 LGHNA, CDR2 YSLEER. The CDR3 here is CASSQDDWQGNEKLFF. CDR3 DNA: TGCGCCAGCAGCCAAGATGATTGGCAGGGTAATGAAAAACTGTTTTTT.

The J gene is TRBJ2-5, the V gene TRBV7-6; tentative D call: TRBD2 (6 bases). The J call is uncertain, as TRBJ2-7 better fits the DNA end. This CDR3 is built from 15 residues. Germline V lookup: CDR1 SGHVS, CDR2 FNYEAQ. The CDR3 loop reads CASSLRIAAAYEQYF. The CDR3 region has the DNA TGTGCCAGCAGCTTGCGGATAGCGGCCGCCTACGAGCAGTACTTC.

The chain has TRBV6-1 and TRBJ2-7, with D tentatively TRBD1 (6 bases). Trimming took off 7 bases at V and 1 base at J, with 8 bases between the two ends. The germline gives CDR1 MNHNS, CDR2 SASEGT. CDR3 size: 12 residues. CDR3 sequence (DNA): TGTGCCAGCAAGACAGGTTCCTACGAGCAGTACTTC. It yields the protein CASKTGSYEQYF.

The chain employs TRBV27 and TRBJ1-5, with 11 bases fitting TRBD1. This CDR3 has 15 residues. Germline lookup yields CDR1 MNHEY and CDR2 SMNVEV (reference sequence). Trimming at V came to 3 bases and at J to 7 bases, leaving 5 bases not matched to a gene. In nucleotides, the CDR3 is TGTGCCAGCAGTTTCGGGACAGGGGGAAGGCAGCCCCAGCATTTT. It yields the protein CASSFGTGGRQPQHF.